The T cell receptor beta chain described here comes from a study of blood T cell repertoires in COVID-19. The method was immunoSEQ multiplex PCR; TCRdb's version includes in-frame clones alone and lacks a portion of them. The sample lists about 87,000 clones; 70% to 90% were seen once. V was cut by 4 bases and J by 3 bases, with 16 bases left in between. The CDR3 loop spans 15 amino acids. From germline, CDR1 is MNHEY and CDR2 SVGAGI. This clonotype was sampled from a middle-aged man with acute or convalescent COVID-19. V gene TRBV6-5 combines with J gene TRBJ2-7; D is perhaps TRBD1 (8 bases). Sequenced material: peripheral blood. CDR3 protein: CASSSRGDRLYEQYF. CDR3 DNA sequence: TGTGCCAGCAGTTCCCGGGGGGACAGGCTCTACGAGCAGTACTTC.